These T cell receptor beta chains were read from a single sample in a study of glioma-infiltrating T cells after dendritic cell vaccination. Clones were sequenced by immunoSEQ multiplex PCR, and TCRdb holds only the in-frame ones, with some missing. The table has tens of thousands of clones, 70% to 90% seen once. The sample consisted of blood, taken after dendritic cell vaccination. These receptors all come from a human donor with glioblastoma. Each CDR3 is given with its conserved first and last residue. The D gene is left open where the match is weak. A row's size may be missing; if present it is once, few, many or a size class.

j_call d_call clone_size v_call cdr3_nt cdr3_aa
TRBJ2-7 - - TRBV5-1 TGCGCCAGCAGCTTAGGAGACTCCTTCCTCTACGAGCAGTACTTC CASSLGDSFLYEQYF
TRBJ1-2 - - TRBV9 TGTGCCAGCAGCATCGTGGCGGCCTTCGACTATGGCTACACCTTC CASSIVAAFDYGYTF
TRBJ2-2 - - TRBV5-1 TGCGCCAGCAGCTTGTCCAGCACCGGGGAGCTGTTTTTT CASSLSSTGELFF
TRBJ2-1 - few TRBV15 TGTGCCACCAGCAGAGAACGGCTGACAGAGCAGTTCTTC CATSRERLTEQFF
TRBJ1-2 TRBD1 - TRBV27 TGTGCCAGCAGTTACACAGGGGGTGGTGGCTACACCTTC CASSYTGGGGYTF
TRBJ1-5 TRBD1 once TRBV27 TGTGCCAGCTCCCCCGGGACAGGGAATCAGCCCCAGCATTTT CASSPGTGNQPQHF
TRBJ2-4 TRBD2 - TRBV7-2 TGTGCCAGCAGCTTAGGGACTAGCGGGGACATTCAGTACTTC CASSLGTSGDIQYF
TRBJ1-1 - - TRBV28 TGTGCCAGCACCCCCCGCGTGTACACTGAAGCTTTCTTT CASTPRVYTEAFF
TRBJ2-5 - - TRBV7-3 TGTGCCAGCAGCTTTGGACTCCGGGAGACCCAGTACTTC CASSFGLRETQYF
TRBJ1-5 - - TRBV6-5 TGTGCCAGCAGTGAATTCAGGGGACATCAGCCCCAGCATTTT CASSEFRGHQPQHF
TRBJ1-4 TRBD1 - TRBV27 TGTGCCAGCACCCGGACAGGGGTTAGATCTAATGAAAAACTGTTTTTT CASTRTGVRSNEKLFF
TRBJ1-4 - - TRBV5-8 TGTGCCAGCAGCCGTCGGACTCAATCAAAAGGGGAAAAACTGTTTTTT CASSRRTQSKGEKLFF
TRBJ2-1 TRBD1 - TRBV10-3 TGTGCCATCAAAGGTTCGGGACAGGGGTCTTCCTACAATGAGCAGTTCTTC CAIKGSGQGSSYNEQFF
TRBJ2-1 - - TRBV13 TGTGCCAGCAGCCCGACTCCCGAGGGTTACAATGAGCAGTTCTTC CASSPTPEGYNEQFF